Listed below are T cell receptor beta chains from one sample, sequenced in a study of blood T cell repertoires in COVID-19. Clones were sequenced by immunoSEQ multiplex PCR, and TCRdb holds only the in-frame ones, with some missing. The profile covers more than 200,000 clones, with roughly 80% appearing a single time and around 4.4% taken by the ten largest. The material sequenced was peripheral blood. Every receptor here comes from a man between 45 and 60 years old with active or convalescent COVID-19. Each CDR3 is given with its conserved first and last residue. The D gene is left open where the match is weak. Clone size is given for some rows only: seen once, a few or many times, or a class if the clone is expanded.

v_call	d_call	clone_size	j_call	cdr3_aa	cdr3_nt
TRBV7-8	-	few	TRBJ2-2	CASSLTGNTGELFF	TGTGCCAGCAGCCTGACGGGGAACACCGGGGAGCTGTTTTTT
TRBV19	-	once	TRBJ2-3	CASSKDSSTDTQYF	TGTGCCAGTAGTAAAGACTCGAGCACAGATACGCAGTATTTT
TRBV29-1	-	-	TRBJ2-2	CSVEYITTGELFF	TGCAGCGTTGAATACATCACCACCGGGGAGCTGTTTTTT
TRBV5-4	-	once	TRBJ1-1	CASSRGHKNTEAFF	TGTGCCAGCAGCCGGGGACATAAGAACACTGAAGCTTTCTTT
TRBV29-1	TRBD1	once	TRBJ1-2	CSVVGTGGRFGYTF	TGCAGCGTTGTGGGGACAGGGGGAAGGTTCGGCTACACCTTC
TRBV2	TRBD1	-	TRBJ1-2	CASKQQGADGYTF	TGTGCCAGCAAACAACAGGGGGCGGATGGCTACACCTTC
TRBV3-1/TRBV3-2	-	-	TRBJ2-3	CASSQPTSDTQYF	TGTGCCAGCAGCCAACCAACTAGTGATACGCAGTATTTT
TRBV4-2	-	-	TRBJ2-3	CASSQVLAEFSTDTQYF	TGTGCCAGCAGCCAAGTGTTAGCTGAATTTAGCACAGATACGCAGTATTTT
TRBV2	-	-	TRBJ2-7	CASSEGGVLGEQYF	TGTGCCAGCAGTGAGGGGGGAGTTCTCGGCGAGCAGTACTTC
TRBV7-9	TRBD2	few	TRBJ2-1	CASSTGGYYNEQFF	TGTGCCAGCAGCACGGGGGGTTACTACAATGAGCAGTTCTTC
TRBV2	TRBD2	-	TRBJ2-1	CASSVSAGGPMDEQFF	TGTGCCAGCAGTGTTTCGGCGGGGGGCCCAATGGATGAGCAGTTCTTC
TRBV5-1	-	-	TRBJ2-7	CASSSETDYEQYF	TGCGCCAGCAGCTCGGAGACAGACTACGAGCAGTACTTC
TRBV5-6	TRBD1	-	TRBJ1-1	CASSPYGTGGTEAFF	TGTGCCAGCAGCCCCTACGGGACAGGGGGCACTGAAGCTTTCTTT
TRBV9	-	-	TRBJ2-7	CASSVGAGYEQYF	TGTGCCAGCAGCGTAGGGGCGGGCTACGAGCAGTACTTC
TRBV12-3/TRBV12-4	-	-	TRBJ2-7	CASGIGRGYEQYF	TGTGCCAGCGGAATTGGCAGGGGCTACGAGCAGTACTTC
TRBV7-3	TRBD1	-	TRBJ2-1	CASSQRTGGYNEQFF	TGTGCCAGCAGCCAGCGGACAGGGGGCTACAATGAGCAGTTCTTC
TRBV19	TRBD1	once	TRBJ2-5	CARGTGCQETQYF	TGTGCCAGAGGGACAGGCTGCCAAGAGACCCAGTACTTC
TRBV20-1	-	-	TRBJ1-5	CSASRGISSNQPQHF	TGCAGTGCTAGTAGGGGGATATCTAGCAATCAGCCCCAGCATTTT
TRBV6-6	-	-	TRBJ1-2	CASSTGVLNGYTF	TGTGCCAGCAGTACCGGGGTGCTTAATGGCTACACCTTC
TRBV30	TRBD2	-	TRBJ2-3	CAWKLAGGPVDTQYF	TGTGCCTGGAAACTAGCGGGGGGGCCGGTGGATACGCAGTATTTT
TRBV6-4	-	-	TRBJ1-2	CASMGANGYTF	TGTGCCAGCATGGGGGCTAACGGCTACACCTTC
TRBV30	-	-	TRBJ1-5	CAWSVRKGVSGNQPQHF	TGTGCCTGGAGTGTACGAAAGGGAGTGTCGGGCAATCAGCCCCAGCATTTT
TRBV30	-	-	TRBJ2-7	CAWSSGQGGGEQYF	TGTGCCTGGAGTTCCGGACAGGGAGGGGGCGAGCAGTACTTC
TRBV7-6	TRBD1	-	TRBJ2-1	CASSKNPPGGVNEQFF	TGTGCCAGCAGTAAAAACCCGCCAGGGGGTGTTAATGAGCAGTTCTTC
TRBV7-2	TRBD1	once	TRBJ1-2	CASSLDRAEKGYTF	TGTGCCAGCAGCCTAGACAGGGCTGAAAAAGGCTACACCTTC
TRBV29-1	-	-	TRBJ1-1	CSAWEAVGTEAFF	TGCAGCGCCTGGGAGGCAGTGGGCACTGAAGCTTTCTTT
TRBV11-2	TRBD2	-	TRBJ2-7	CASSFSGESSYEQYF	TGTGCCAGCAGCTTCAGCGGGGAGAGCTCCTACGAGCAGTACTTC
TRBV3-1/TRBV3-2	-	-	TRBJ1-5	CASSYGQTNQPQHF	TGTGCCAGCAGCTACGGACAGACCAATCAGCCCCAGCATTTT
TRBV28	-	few	TRBJ1-5	CASRGPNQPQHF	TGTGCCAGCAGGGGGCCCAATCAGCCCCAGCATTTT
TRBV28	TRBD1	-	TRBJ2-7	CASSPPAWDRAPYEQYF	TGTGCCAGCAGCCCTCCCGCGTGGGACAGGGCGCCCTACGAGCAGTACTTC
TRBV4-2	-	-	TRBJ1-5	CASSQDYRDGNQPQHF	TGTGCCAGCAGCCAAGATTACAGGGATGGCAATCAGCCCCAGCATTTT
TRBV27	TRBD1	-	TRBJ2-2	CASSLTGTANTGELFF	TGTGCCAGCAGTTTAACCGGGACAGCGAACACCGGGGAGCTGTTTTTT